These 28 T cell receptor beta chains originate from one sample sequenced in a study of T-cell reconstitution after alpha-beta-depleted transplantation in children. Unique molecular identifiers tagged the TCRbeta library. MiXCR was run by TCRdb on the PCR reads, yielding one entry per CDR3 protein. There are about 830,000 distinct CDR3 sequences in the sample; less than 20% occur only once, and just under 5% lies in the top ten. The input for sequencing was PBMCs, mostly from graft donor cells, taken 360 days after TCRalphabeta/CD19-depleted stem cell transplant. These TCRs come from a male patient younger than 18 who had a stem cell transplant for acute lymphoblastic leukemia, so the T cells may come from the graft donor.

This clonotype was picked up a small number of times. The CDR3 nucleotides read TGTGCCAGCGTTTCCTACACCTTC. As protein: CASVSYTF. V usage is TRBV12-3 or TRBV12-4 and J usage is TRBJ1-2, with D hard to call. The CDR3 covers 8 residues. Deletions cut 8 bases from V and 10 bases from J, with 5 bases between.

V and J are TRBV18 and TRBJ2-1, with D possibly being TRBD2 (6 bases). Deletions cut 0 bases from V and 9 bases from J, with 6 bases between. The CDR3 has 12 amino acids. Germline V gene data show CDR1 as KGHSH and CDR2 as LQKENI. Here the CDR3 DNA reads TGTGCCAGCTCACCACCGGGACTTGAGCAGTTCTTC. Translation gives CASSPPGLEQFF. Together with reference TRBV18 and TRBJ2-1, the CDR3 gives the full variable domain: NAGVMQNPRHLVRRRGQEARLRCSPMKGHSHVYWYRQLPEEGLKFMVYLQKENIIDESGMPKERFSAEFPKEGPSILRIQQVVRGDSAAYFCASSPPGLEQFFGPGTRLTVL.

The chain uses TRBV28 and TRBJ1-6; TRBD1 might be the D (5 bases). The CDR3 contains 15 residues. Germline CDR1 and CDR2: MDHEN and SYDVKM. Trimming removed 5 bases at V and 12 bases at J, with 20 bases between. The CDR3 coding sequence is TGTGCCAGCAGTCTCTCCCCAGGGTCAGATTTACCCCTCCACTTT. Its translation: CASSLSPGSDLPLHF.

This clonotype came up a few times. The V call is TRBV29-1, the J call TRBJ1-4; D remains ambiguous. Deletions cut 7 bases from V and 4 bases from J, with 7 bases between. The CDR3 consists of 11 residues. The germline CDR1 and CDR2 sequences are SQVTM and ANQGSEA. The CDR3 sequence is CSGVDNEKLFF. Written as DNA, the CDR3 is TGCAGCGGGGTGGATAATGAAAAACTGTTTTTT.

The chain links TRBV11-2 to TRBJ2-5; TRBD2 might be the D (6 bases). The germline gives CDR1 SGHAT, CDR2 FQNNGV. V lost 0 bases, J lost 4 bases, and 12 bases lay in between. This CDR3 is 15 amino acids long. CDR3 sequence reads: CASSLDRVGGETQYF. The CDR3 nucleotides read TGTGCCAGCAGCTTAGATCGAGTGGGAGGAGAGACCCAGTACTTC. Based on the CDR3 plus reference TRBV11-2 and TRBJ2-5, the full variable domain is EAGVAQSPRYKIIEKRQSVAFWCNPISGHATLYWYQQILGQGPKLLIQFQNNGVVDDSQLPKDRFSAERLKGVDSTLKIQPAKLEDSAVYLCASSLDRVGGETQYFGPGTRLLVL.

The rearrangement joins TRBV12-3 or TRBV12-4 to TRBJ1-5; 7 bases map to TRBD1. The trim removed 6 bases at V and 4 bases at J, leaving 6 bases unmatched. The CDR3 extends over 14 amino acids. This CDR3 is CASRSRGNNQPQHF. CDR3 DNA sequence: TGTGCCAGCAGGTCCAGGGGGAATAATCAGCCCCAGCATTTT.

The chain is built from TRBV10-2 and TRBJ2-6; TRBD1 matches 7 bases. The CDR3 contains 19 residues. CDR1 is WSHSY, CDR2 SAAADI, per germline. Unmatched junction bases numbered 8, after V lost 0 bases and J lost 0 bases. The CDR3 coding sequence is TGCGCCAGCAGTGAGTCGCCCCGACAGGGAATCTCTGGGGCCAACGTCCTGACTTTC. Its protein product is CASSESPRQGISGANVLTF.

This clonotype was found a few times. The chain is built from TRBV9 and TRBJ2-4; TRBD2 matches 7 bases. With V trimmed by 4 bases and J by 0 bases, 16 bases remained unmatched. CDR3 size: 19 residues. Germline CDR1 is SGDLS and CDR2 is YYNGEE. CDR3 sequence (DNA): TGTGCCAGCAGCCCAGGACTAGACAACAATCTACTAGCCAAAAACATTCAGTACTTC. The encoded protein is CASSPGLDNNLLAKNIQYF.

The sample holds a few counts of this clonotype. The chain recombines TRBV11-2 with TRBJ1-2, with 7 bases lining up with TRBD1. V was pared by 1 base and J by 4 bases, with 12 bases of the junction left unmatched. In germline, CDR1 is SGHAT, CDR2 FQNNGV. The CDR3 is 17 residues long. CDR3 DNA: TGTGCCAGCAGCTTAGGCACAGGGGCGGGGGGCCCCTATGGCTACACCTTC. Translated, it gives CASSLGTGAGGPYGYTF.

V is TRBV20-1 and J is TRBJ1-3; possibly TRBD1 for D (6 bases). V dropped 1 base and J dropped 4 bases, with 8 bases sitting between them. This CDR3 region has 13 residues. Germline loops: CDR1 DFQATT, CDR2 SNEGSKA (reference sequence). DNA of the CDR3: TGCAGTGCTAGAGTGGGGGGCGGAAACACCATATATTTT. It is translated as CSARVGGGNTIYF.

This clonotype was counted at least ten times. The chain combines TRBV4-2 with TRBJ2-3; 14 bases are shared with TRBD2. J was trimmed by 6 bases and V by 1 base; bases with no gene match: 3. Germline CDR1 LGHNA, CDR2 YNFKEQ. The length of the CDR3 is 16 residues. CDR3 sequence reads: CASSQGGLAGADTQYF. The CDR3 nucleotides are TGTGCCAGCAGCCAAGGGGGACTAGCGGGAGCGGATACGCAGTATTTT.

The rearrangement links TRBV2 to TRBJ2-1; 9 bases line up with TRBD2. The CDR3 has 13 amino acids. With V trimmed by 6 bases and J by 9 bases, 6 bases remained unmatched. The germline V gene has CDR1 SNHLY and CDR2 FYNNEI. The chain's CDR3 is CASRRGAGGEQFF. In nucleotides, the CDR3 is TGTGCCAGCAGAAGGGGAGCGGGAGGTGAGCAGTTCTTC. The full variable domain, with the rest looked up from reference TRBV2 and TRBJ2-1, is EPEVTQTPSHQVTQMGQEVILRCVPISNHLYFYWYRQILGQKVEFLVSFYNNEISEKSEIFDDQFSVERPDGSNFTLKIRSTKLEDSAMYFCASRRGAGGEQFFGPGTRLTVL.

Only a few counts were recorded for this clonotype. The chain is built from TRBV4-1 and TRBJ2-7, with D unclear. The ends were cut back, 0 bases at V and 0 bases at J, with 9 bases in the middle. The CDR3 sequence is 15 residues long. Germline values: CDR1 MGHRA, CDR2 YSYEKL. The CDR3 DNA is TGCGCCAGCAGCCAAGACTGGCCTACCTCCTACGAGCAGTACTTC. Translation: CASSQDWPTSYEQYF.

This clonotype was detected a few times. This chain uses TRBV6-1 with TRBJ2-7; D gene uncertain. Germline V gene data show CDR1 as MNHNS and CDR2 as SASEGT. Trimming removed 4 bases at V and 1 base at J, with 14 bases between. The CDR3 totals 15 residues. The CDR3 DNA sequence: TGTGCCAGCAGTGTAGAAATTCGACGGTCCTACGAGCAGTACTTC. It yields the protein CASSVEIRRSYEQYF.

This clonotype has a count of ten or more. The chain has TRBV5-1 and TRBJ2-1; D not resolved. The CDR3 is 11 residues long. CDR1 is SGHRS, CDR2 YFSETQ, per germline. Trimming cost V 0 bases and J 10 bases, with 5 bases left between them. The CDR3 here is CASSLALEQFF. As DNA, the CDR3 is TGCGCCAGCAGCTTGGCCTTAGAGCAGTTCTTC. The whole variable domain, remainder taken from reference TRBV5-1 and TRBJ2-1, is KAGVTQTPRYLIKTRGQQVTLSCSPISGHRSVSWYQQTPGQGLQFLFEYFSETQRNKGNFPGRFSGRQFSNSRSEMNVSTLELGDSALYLCASSLALEQFFGPGTRLTVL.

This clonotype was seen many times. The genes are TRBV7-3 and TRBJ2-1; 11 nucleotides align to TRBD2. The CDR3 loop spans 21 amino acids. Trimming at V came to 0 bases and at J to 0 bases, leaving 13 bases not matched to a gene. Looked up from germline, CDR1 is SGHTA and CDR2 is FQGTGA. CDR3 amino acids: CASSLTPKGTSGSGSYNEQFF. The CDR3 coding sequence is TGTGCCAGCAGCTTAACCCCAAAAGGGACTAGCGGTTCCGGCTCCTACAATGAGCAGTTCTTC.

The chain couples TRBV18 to TRBJ1-1; no firm D call. The CDR3 is 17 amino acids. CDR1 is KGHSH, CDR2 LQKENI, per germline. The V and J ends lost 4 bases and 0 bases respectively, with 18 bases between them. In DNA, the CDR3 is TGTGCCAGCTCACGTAGGAGGGAACGGCGGCTGAACACTGAAGCTTTCTTT. It translates to CASSRRRERRLNTEAFF.

The chain recombines TRBV5-1 with TRBJ2-3, with D unresolved. This CDR3 is 13 amino acids long. Trimming took 6 bases from V and 2 from J, leaving 10 bases between them. Germline V gene sequence: CDR1 SGHRS, CDR2 YFSETQ. DNA of the CDR3: TGCGCCAGCAAAATCCTTTCCACAGATACGCAGTATTTT. Translated, it gives CASKILSTDTQYF.

V is TRBV29-1 and J is TRBJ1-1; 11 nucleotides align to TRBD1. The CDR3 contains 14 residues. V was pared by 3 bases and J by 6 bases, with 6 bases of the junction left unmatched. CDR1 and CDR2 (germline): SQVTM, ANQGSEA. The CDR3 DNA reads TGCAGCGTTGACTCCGGGACAGGGGGACCTGAAGCTTTCTTT. It codes for CSVDSGTGGPEAFF.

The rearrangement uses TRBV7-9 and TRBJ2-1; D may be TRBD1 (5 bases). CDR1 is SEHNR, CDR2 FQNEAQ, per germline (reference sequence). This CDR3 contains 13 residues. V dropped 5 bases and J dropped 8 bases, with 13 bases sitting between them. CDR3 nucleotides: TGTGCCAGCAGCCCCGGACAAAACGATGAGCAGTTCTTC. The encoded protein is CASSPGQNDEQFF.

The rearrangement links TRBV19 to TRBJ1-2; 7 nucleotides agree with TRBD1. Unmatched junction bases numbered 11, after V lost 6 bases and J lost 4 bases. CDR1 is LNHDA and CDR2 is SQIVND in the germline V gene (reference sequence). CDR3 size: 15 residues. CDR3 residues: CASRLPGTESYGYTF. The CDR3 DNA reads as TGTGCCAGTAGACTCCCCGGGACAGAATCCTATGGCTACACCTTC. Based on the CDR3 plus reference TRBV19 and TRBJ1-2, the full variable domain is DGGITQSPKYLFRKEGQNVTLSCEQNLNHDAMYWYRQDPGQGLRLIYYSQIVNDFQKGDIAEGYSVSREKKESFPLTVTSAQKNPTAFYLCASRLPGTESYGYTFGSGTRLTVV.

The J gene is TRBJ1-1, the V gene TRBV7-8; possibly TRBD1 for D (6 bases). Trimming took off 1 base at V and 7 bases at J, with 19 bases between the two ends. The CDR3 runs to 16 residues. Germline loops: CDR1 SGHVS, CDR2 FQNEAQ. This CDR3 is CASSLGFGWGQSEAFF. In nucleotides, the CDR3 is TGTGCCAGCAGCTTAGGGTTTGGGTGGGGGCAGAGTGAAGCTTTCTTT.

For this clonotype: This may arise from a read error, as a much more abundant clone is one base away. This chain links TRBV12-3 or TRBV12-4 with TRBJ2-2, with a possible D match to TRBD2 (5 bases). The CDR3 covers 12 residues. V was shortened by 11 bases and J by 6 bases, with 13 bases between the two germline ends. Written as DNA, the CDR3 is TGTGCCGGCGTCCGGGGAGCCGGGGAGCTGTTTTTT. The encoded protein is CAGVRGAGELFF.

The chain uses TRBV20-1 and TRBJ2-7; 7 bases fit TRBD2. The trim removed 3 bases at V and 6 bases at J, leaving 5 bases unmatched. In germline, CDR1 is DFQATT, CDR2 SNEGSKA (reference sequence). The CDR3 sequence is 12 residues long. The CDR3 sequence is CSASGAGVEQYF. Written as DNA, the CDR3 is TGCAGTGCTAGTGGGGCGGGAGTCGAGCAGTACTTC.

This clonotype was found many times. The chain links TRBV10-3 to TRBJ2-1; weak D call: TRBD2 (6 bases). From germline, CDR1 is ENHRY and CDR2 SYGVKD. V lost 9 bases to trimming and J lost 2 bases, with 14 bases between them. The CDR3 contains 14 residues. CDR3 coding DNA: TGTGCCATGGGGGGAGCTCTCCCCTACAATGAGCAGTTCTTC. This translates into CAMGGALPYNEQFF.

The chain has TRBV2 and TRBJ2-5; unclear D gene. Germline V gene sequence: CDR1 SNHLY, CDR2 FYNNEI. V lost 3 bases to trimming and J lost 3 bases, with 11 bases between them. This CDR3 region has 14 residues. The CDR3 is CASSERFKEETQYF. DNA for the CDR3: TGTGCCAGCAGTGAGCGGTTTAAGGAAGAGACCCAGTACTTC.

DNA for the CDR3: TGTGCCAGCAGTGAAGCGCTTCGACTGGGCGAAGCTTTCTTT. This codes for CASSEALRLGEAFF. The V and J genes are TRBV2 and TRBJ1-1; D remains unclear. The CDR3 length is 14 residues. With 0 bases removed from V and 8 bases from J, the gap between germline ends came to 13 bases. CDR1 and CDR2 (germline): SNHLY, FYNNEI.

The V call is TRBV2, the J call TRBJ2-1; 8 bases map to TRBD2. The CDR3 spans 16 residues. J gave up 6 bases and V 0 bases, and 7 bases lay outside the gene matches. Germline V gene data show CDR1 as SNHLY and CDR2 as FYNNEI. Here the CDR3 reads CASSEAWAGGLNEQFF. In DNA form, the CDR3 reads TGTGCCAGCAGTGAAGCTTGGGCGGGAGGACTCAATGAGCAGTTCTTC.